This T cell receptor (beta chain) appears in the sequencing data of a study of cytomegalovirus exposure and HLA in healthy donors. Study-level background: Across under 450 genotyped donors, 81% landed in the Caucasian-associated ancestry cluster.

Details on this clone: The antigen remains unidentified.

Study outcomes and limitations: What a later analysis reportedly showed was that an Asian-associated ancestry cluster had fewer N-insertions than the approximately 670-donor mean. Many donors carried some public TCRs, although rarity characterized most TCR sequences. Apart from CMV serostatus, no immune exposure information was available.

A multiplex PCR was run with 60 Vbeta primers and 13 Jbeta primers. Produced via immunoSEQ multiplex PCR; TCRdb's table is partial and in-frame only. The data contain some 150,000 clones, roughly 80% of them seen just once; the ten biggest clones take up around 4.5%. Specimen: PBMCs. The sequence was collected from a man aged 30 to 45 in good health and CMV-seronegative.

The CDR3, as DNA: TGTGCCTGGAGGGAGTACGGCACTGAAGCTTTCTTT. It encodes CAWREYGTEAFF. The chain has TRBV30 and TRBJ1-1; D is unresolved. The germline V and J ends were trimmed by 3 bases and 4 bases, with 9 bases remaining between them. The CDR3 covers 12 residues. Germline V gene data show CDR1 as GTSNPN and CDR2 as SVGIG (reference sequence).